The next 17 T cell receptor beta chains were all read from a single sample in a study of T cells after posttransplantation cyclophosphamide. Repertoires were generated with immunoSEQ multiplex PCR, while TCRdb's copy carries only in-frame clones and drops some. The table records 7,500 to 10,000 clones, 82% of them present only once. A marrow graft followed busulfan-fludarabine conditioning, with cyclophosphamide on days +3 and +4. Sequenced material: PBMCs, taken around 2,000 days after a stem cell transplant with posttransplant cyclophosphamide. All receptors come from a female patient aged 40-50 years who received an allogeneic stem cell transplant from a related donor, was CMV-positive, and had no GVHD. Some T cells may be supplied by the graft donor.

This chain links TRBV4-3 with TRBJ2-6; no clear D. CDR1 LGHNA and CDR2 YSLEER come from the germline V gene. This CDR3 has 17 residues. V was cut by 0 bases and J by 1 base, with 10 bases left in between. The CDR3 spells CASSQDLGESGANVLTF. The CDR3, as DNA: TGCGCCAGCAGCCAAGATCTAGGAGAATCTGGGGCCAACGTCCTGACTTTC.

The V call is TRBV10-3, the J call TRBJ2-3; TRBD2 matches 11 bases. V was pared by 3 bases and J by 1 base, with 3 bases of the junction left unmatched. The CDR3 loop spans 16 amino acids. From germline, CDR1 is ENHRY and CDR2 SYGVKD. The CDR3 nucleotides are TGTGCCATCAGTGATGGACTAGCGGGCCGCACAGATACGCAGTATTTT. Translating it yields CAISDGLAGRTDTQYF.

The chain is built from TRBV5-1 and TRBJ2-7, with 9 bases aligning to TRBD1. The CDR3 runs to 17 residues. The V and J ends lost 4 bases and 1 base, in that order; junction bases with no gene match: 12. The V gene's germline CDR1 is SGHRS and CDR2 YFSETQ. CDR3 region: CASSVYSQGQGSYEQYF. Here the CDR3 DNA reads TGCGCCAGCAGCGTATACTCACAGGGACAGGGTTCCTACGAGCAGTACTTC.

The chain is built from TRBV18 and TRBJ1-1; D is unresolved. Trimming cost V 2 bases and J 4 bases, with 5 bases left between them. CDR3 length: 12 residues. Germline loops: CDR1 KGHSH, CDR2 LQKENI. As DNA, the CDR3 is TGTGCCAGCTCACCAGATAGCACTGAAGCTTTCTTT. This gives the protein CASSPDSTEAFF.

The rearrangement joins TRBV29-1 to TRBJ2-3, with 10 bases aligning to TRBD2. Germline values: CDR1 SQVTM, CDR2 ANQGSEA. Germline trimming cut 4 bases from V and 2 bases from J; bases unmatched to any gene: 21. The CDR3 consists of 20 residues. The CDR3, as DNA: TGCAGCGTTGCAGGGTCGGTTGTAGTAGCGGGGGGCCCCCCCACAGATACGCAGTATTTT. Residues: CSVAGSVVVAGGPPTDTQYF.

This clone has a handful of counts. The V and J genes are TRBV18 and TRBJ2-2; TRBD2 is a possible D gene (5 bases). The germline V and J ends were trimmed by 6 bases and 7 bases, with 15 bases remaining between them. This CDR3 region has 14 residues. Germline CDR1 and CDR2: KGHSH and LQKENI. DNA of the CDR3: TGTGCCAGCTCCCCGCAGAGGGTGAGCGGGGAGCTGTTTTTT. It is translated as CASSPQRVSGELFF. Using reference TRBV18 and TRBJ2-2 for the parts outside the CDR3, the full variable domain is NAGVMQNPRHLVRRRGQEARLRCSPMKGHSHVYWYRQLPEEGLKFMVYLQKENIIDESGMPKERFSAEFPKEGPSILRIQQVVRGDSAAYFCASSPQRVSGELFFGEGSRLTVL.

This chain uses TRBV11-3 with TRBJ2-6; D unclear. The ends were cut back, 5 bases at V and 4 bases at J, with 9 bases in the middle. Germline lookup yields CDR1 SGHNT and CDR2 YENEEA. The CDR3 length is 14 residues. CDR3 amino acids: CASSPFKGANVLTF. The CDR3 bases are TGTGCCAGCAGCCCGTTTAAAGGGGCCAACGTCCTGACTTTC.

V is TRBV11-3 and J is TRBJ2-5; no definite D call. There are 13 residues in the CDR3. The V gene's germline CDR1 is SGHNT and CDR2 YENEEA. Deletions cut 1 base from V and 2 bases from J, with 5 bases between. For the CDR3, the DNA is TGTGCCAGCAGCTTAGGTATACAAGAGACCCAGTACTTC. Protein: CASSLGIQETQYF.

V is TRBV15 and J is TRBJ2-3; 9 bases are shared with TRBD1. CDR1 and CDR2 from the germline V gene are LNHNV and YYDKDF (reference sequence). V dropped 5 bases and J dropped 2; count of bases not matched to a gene: 8. The CDR3 has 16 residues. The CDR3 here is CATSPKAQGATDTQYF. Here the CDR3 DNA reads TGTGCCACCAGCCCGAAAGCACAGGGGGCCACAGATACGCAGTATTTT.

This chain connects TRBV21-1 to TRBJ2-7; TRBD1, the table's D call, lacks a check against the DNA. TRBV21-1 is shown as a pseudogene. The CDR3 covers 14 residues. The CDR3, as DNA: TGTGCCAGCAGCAAAATGTCAGTTACCTACGAGCAGTACTTC. Translating it yields CASSKMSVTYEQYF.

This clone was counted between two and nine times. The chain carries TRBV11-2 and TRBJ1-2, with TRBD1 matching 10 bases. The ends lost 1 base at V and 8 bases at J; junction bases unmatched: 4. Germline V gene data show CDR1 as SGHAT and CDR2 as FQNNGV. This CDR3 comprises 14 residues. For the CDR3, the DNA is TGTGCCAGCAGCTTAGGGGACAGGGGAAGAGGCTACACCTTC. Residues: CASSLGDRGRGYTF.

This chain links TRBV7-8 with TRBJ2-1, with 12 nucleotides matching TRBD2. The CDR3 is made up of 16 amino acids. V shed 2 bases and J 4 bases; nucleotides not matched to a gene: 3. CDR1 SGHVS and CDR2 FQNEAQ come from the germline V gene. CDR3 loop: CASSLRTSGVYNEQFF. The CDR3 coding sequence is TGTGCCAGCAGCTTAAGGACTAGCGGGGTGTACAATGAGCAGTTCTTC.

The chain links TRBV6-4 to TRBJ2-1; maybe TRBD1 (5 bases). The CDR3 totals 15 residues. V dropped 3 bases and J dropped 5 bases, with 14 bases sitting between them. Germline values: CDR1 MRHNA, CDR2 SNTAGT. The DNA for the CDR3 is TGTGCCAGCAGTGAGGTAGGGGCAGGGCACAATGAGCAGTTCTTC. It translates to CASSEVGAGHNEQFF.

The chain combines TRBV29-1 with TRBJ2-3; TRBD2 agrees at 12 bases. Trimming removed 5 bases from V and 2 bases from J; junction bases left unmatched: 5. The V gene's germline CDR1 is SQVTM and CDR2 ANQGSEA. The CDR3 loop spans 15 amino acids. CDR3 amino acids: CSVPTSGGITDTQYF. In DNA, the CDR3 is TGCAGCGTTCCTACTAGCGGGGGGATCACAGATACGCAGTATTTT.

This clone was detected only a few times. The genes are TRBV5-8 and TRBJ1-1; 8 positions agree with TRBD1. Germline lookup yields CDR1 SGHTS and CDR2 YDEGEE. This CDR3 region has 17 residues. J was trimmed by 1 base and V by 3 bases; bases with no gene match: 11. CDR3 residues: CASSSLDRGNRNTEAFF. CDR3 nucleotides: TGTGCCAGCAGCTCGCTCGACAGGGGTAATAGGAACACTGAAGCTTTCTTT.

This chain uses TRBV6-4 with TRBJ2-1; TRBD2 matches at 12 bases. The length of the CDR3 is 15 residues. Germline CDR1 MRHNA, CDR2 SNTAGT. Unmatched junction bases numbered 7, after V lost 5 bases and J lost 8 bases. The CDR3 sequence: CASSPTSGGSHEQFF. CDR3 sequence (DNA): TGTGCCAGCAGTCCTACTAGCGGGGGGTCTCATGAGCAGTTCTTC.

The chain recombines TRBV11-3 with TRBJ2-3, with 9 bases aligning to TRBD2. Looked up from germline, CDR1 is SGHNT and CDR2 is YENEEA. V dropped 2 bases and J dropped 1; count of bases not matched to a gene: 4. CDR3 length: 16 amino acids. The DNA for the CDR3 is TGTGCCAGCAGCTTAAGACTAGCGGCGGGCACAGATACGCAGTATTTT. Protein product: CASSLRLAAGTDTQYF.